The present entry profiles one T cell receptor (beta chain) with its context. As yet, its antigen is unknown. Profiled with immunoSEQ multiplex PCR; TCRdb holds only in-frame clones, not every one. The sample has approximately 110,000 clones, 94% seen once; the top ten hold 3.8%. The data derive from a study of brain T cells in children with intractable seizures. Sequencing was limited to surgery cases with top T cell transcript signatures in brain tissue. Pre-surgery treatment included at least one anti-epileptic drug. Study outcomes and limitations: Viral specificity was inferred only from CDR3 similarity; HCMV serostatus was unknown.

Trimming shortened V by 2 bases and J by 4 bases, and 8 bases separated the two germline ends. The CDR3 spans 14 residues. Germline CDR1 is MDHEN and CDR2 is SYDVKM. The sample was peripheral blood, taken at surgery. The V call is TRBV28, the J call TRBJ2-2; the D is unclear. The clonotype comes from a boy in the first two years of life with hemimegalencephaly and intractable seizures. The CDR3 bases are TGTGCCAGCAGTTTAGACGTTCCCACCGGGGAGCTGTTTTTT. It encodes CASSLDVPTGELFF.